The clone carrying this T cell receptor beta chain was picked up many times. The data derive from a study of T cells in Graves' hyperthyroidism and ophthalmopathy. The germline CDR1 and CDR2 sequences are SNHLY and FYNNEI. Trimming shortened V by 8 bases and J by 7 bases, and 18 bases separated the two germline ends. CDR3 length: 14 amino acids. Amplified regions were TCR beta CDR3 sequences from RNA transcripts. During a first-round RT-PCR of the TCR CDR3, the HTBI primer set was used. TCRdb re-analysed the multiplex PCR reads in MiXCR, keeping a single row per CDR3 protein. Among about 740,000 distinct CDR3 sequences listed, about 14% were seen once. Patients between 18 and 65 years old had hyperthyroidism, newly diagnosed and lasting under 2 months.

The chain couples TRBV2 to TRBJ2-1, with D possibly being TRBD2 (7 bases). This sequence originates from a woman aged 18-29 years with Graves' hyperthyroidism. Sequenced: blood. CDR3 in amino acids: CASGTMGASNEQFF. The CDR3 nucleotides read TGTGCCAGCGGGACTATGGGGGCGTCGAATGAGCAGTTCTTC.